The TCR beta chain under discussion was sequenced for a study of cytomegalovirus exposure and HLA in healthy donors. The study, taken as a whole, reports: Researchers reported that a few CMV-associated chains were confirmed in vitro as CMV antigen-specific. The study labeled 150 or so TCR beta chains cytomegalovirus-associated.

It was with 60 Vbeta and 13 Jbeta primers that the PCR ran. Authors' methods: Later work found tens of millions of unique TCR beta chains, with some 11 million shared. Libraries were prepared by immunoSEQ multiplex PCR; TCRdb keeps only in-frame clonotypes and omits some of them. V, J and clone size reflect that table, while D and trimming were determined from the DNA. The table shows approximately 170,000 clones, with approximately 81% occurring only once. This CDR3 is 17 amino acids long. A single count supports this clone. Its antigen remains unknown. The chain carries TRBV21-1 and TRBJ1-5; the D call TRBD1 from the table was never checked on the DNA. TRBV21-1 is assigned pseudogene status. This TCR was recovered from a boy aged 2 to 9 in good health and CMV-seronegative. The sample consisted of PBMCs. The CDR3 nucleotides read TGTGCCAGCAGCAAAGTGTCTGGGGGCGAGTGCAATCAGCCCCAGCATTTT. Encoded protein: CASSKVSGGECNQPQHF.